Listed below are T cell receptor beta chains from one sample, sequenced in a study of T cell responses to AZD1222 COVID-19 vaccine. TCRdb's table, derived via immunoSEQ multiplex PCR, lists solely in-frame clones and lacks some. The sample holds about 110,000 clones, 92% seen once. The sequences come from peripheral blood, collected on day 0 of AZD1222 vaccination. The origin of the receptors is an adult in good health. CDR3s include the opening cysteine and the closing phenylalanine or tryptophan. The order of the fields is V gene, CDR3 protein.

TRBV7-9,CASSPSTPGWETQYF
TRBV3-1/TRBV3-2,CASSPQFSRGGEPQHF
TRBV19,CASSMTDPGGYTF
TRBV7-6,CASSFPLAGANTGELFF
TRBV19,CASSTLGQYSNQPQHF
TRBV24-1,CATSGQGVKTQYF
TRBV6-5,CASSYTGGNTIYF
TRBV7-9,CASSLSGTATNEKLFF
TRBV19,CASKVVWGITNTGELFF
TRBV3-1/TRBV3-2,CASSLTGTRRADFGANVLTF
TRBV5-1,CASSRGTGAFDEQFF
TRBV27,CASSFVRAGAQETQYF
TRBV3-1/TRBV3-2,CASSQDWAGRREKLFF
TRBV2,CASSERRAETQYF
TRBV10-3,CAISALEMTGGNSPLHF
TRBV19,CASSIVGSRSSGANVLTF
TRBV27,CASRGRGGLAGEQYF
TRBV10-3,CAMSGQANTGELFF
TRBV30,CAWRRGLTATYEQYF
TRBV30,CAWTNFNFGDYGYTF
TRBV10-3,CAISPGLAGYEQYF
TRBV5-6,CASSSSGMGQPQHF
TRBV7-8,CASSRLASGDTQYF